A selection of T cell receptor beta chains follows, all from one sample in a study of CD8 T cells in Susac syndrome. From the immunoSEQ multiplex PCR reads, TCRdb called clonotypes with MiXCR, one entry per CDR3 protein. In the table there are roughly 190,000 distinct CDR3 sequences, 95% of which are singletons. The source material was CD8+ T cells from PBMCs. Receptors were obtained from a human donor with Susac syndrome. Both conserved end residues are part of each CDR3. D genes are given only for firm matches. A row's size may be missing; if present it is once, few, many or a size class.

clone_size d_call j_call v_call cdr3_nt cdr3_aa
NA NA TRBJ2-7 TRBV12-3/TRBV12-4 TGTGCCAGCGGTGGCGACGGCTACGAGCAGTACTTC CASGGDGYEQYF
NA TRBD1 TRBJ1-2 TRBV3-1 TGTGCCAGCAGCCAGGGGACAGGGGGATATGGCTACACCTTC CASSQGTGGYGYTF
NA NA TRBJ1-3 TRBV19 TGTGCCTCGCGACAGATCTCTGGAAACACCATATATTTT CASRQISGNTIYF
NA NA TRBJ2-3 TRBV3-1 TGTGCCAGCAGCGAGCTAGCGATCGCTAGCACAGATACGCAGTATTTT CASSELAIASTDTQYF
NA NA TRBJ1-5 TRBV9 TGTGCCAGCAGCGACCGGGACACCAATCAGCCCCAGCATTTT CASSDRDTNQPQHF
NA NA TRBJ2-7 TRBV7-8 TGTGCCAGCAGCTTAGACGTTTCCTACGAGCAGTACTTC CASSLDVSYEQYF
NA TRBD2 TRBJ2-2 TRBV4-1 TGCGCCAGCAGCCAAGATCGGACTAGCGGGTCCACCGGGGAGCTGTTTTTT CASSQDRTSGSTGELFF
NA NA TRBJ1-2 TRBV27 TGTGCCAGCAGTTATGGTTTGAGGTATGGCTACACCTTC CASSYGLRYGYTF
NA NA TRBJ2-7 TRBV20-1 TGCAGTGCTATTTTTTTTGGGTACGAGCAGTACTTC CSAIFFGYEQYF
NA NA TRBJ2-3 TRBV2 TGTGCCAGCAGTGAAGGGGCAGTAGGTCCAGATACGCAGTATTTT CASSEGAVGPDTQYF
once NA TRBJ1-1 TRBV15 TGTGCCACCAGCAGAGATCGGGACACGAACACTGAAGCTTTCTTT CATSRDRDTNTEAFF
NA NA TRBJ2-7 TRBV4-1 TGCGCCAGCAGCCAAGCACCTCTGGAGGCGGGAAGGGAGCAGTACTTC CASSQAPLEAGREQYF
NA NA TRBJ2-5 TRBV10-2 TGCGCCAGCAGTGAGACGGGAGCACCCACGGGGGAGACCCAGTACTTC CASSETGAPTGETQYF
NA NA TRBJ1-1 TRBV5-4 TGTGCCAGCAGCTGGGGACAGAACACTGAAGCTTTCTTT CASSWGQNTEAFF
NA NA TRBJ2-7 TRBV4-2 TGTGCCAGCAGCAATAGTGGACGTGTTCAGTACTTC CASSNSGRVQYF
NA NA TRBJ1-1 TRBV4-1 TGCGCCAGCAGCCAAGAAGGGCGCGGCACTGAAGCTTTCTTT CASSQEGRGTEAFF
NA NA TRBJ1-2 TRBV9 TGTGCCAGCAGCGCGAGAGGCTATGGCTACACCTTC CASSARGYGYTF
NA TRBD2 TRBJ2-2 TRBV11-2 TGTGCCAGCAGCTTGTTTATCGGAGCGGGGGCACCGGAGAACACCGGGGAGCTGTTTTTT CASSLFIGAGAPENTGELFF
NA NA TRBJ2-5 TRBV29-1 TGCAGCGTTGAAGCTAGGGAGGAGACCCAGTACTTC CSVEAREETQYF
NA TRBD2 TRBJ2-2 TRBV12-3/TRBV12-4 TGTGCCAGCAGTTTCATAGCGGGGGGGCACGGGGAGCTGTTTTTT CASSFIAGGHGELFF
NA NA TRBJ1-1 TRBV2 TGTGCCAGCACTCCCCATACAGGACCGGGCACTGAAGCTTTCTTT CASTPHTGPGTEAFF
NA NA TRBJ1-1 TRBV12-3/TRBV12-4 TGTGCCAGCAGTTTATGGAACACTGAAGCTTTCTTT CASSLWNTEAFF
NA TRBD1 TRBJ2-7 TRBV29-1 TGCAGCGCCCTGACAGGGGGTACCTACGAGCAGTACTTC CSALTGGTYEQYF
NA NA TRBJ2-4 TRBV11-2 TGTGCCAGCAGCCACCCCGACAGTTTAGCCAAAAACATTCAGTACTTC CASSHPDSLAKNIQYF
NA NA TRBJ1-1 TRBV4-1 TGCGCCAGCAGCCAAGTGACAGGATCCGAAGCTTTCTTT CASSQVTGSEAFF
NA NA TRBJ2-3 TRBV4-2 TGTGCCAGCAGCCCCCGCTCTCAGACTAGTTTGACAGATACGCAGTATTTT CASSPRSQTSLTDTQYF
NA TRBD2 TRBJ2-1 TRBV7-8 TGTGCCAGCAGCTTAGGGCTAGCGGGAGGTAGCTCCTACAATGAGCAGTTCTTC CASSLGLAGGSSYNEQFF